This TCR beta chain was sequenced during a study of cytomegalovirus exposure and HLA in healthy donors. The V and J ends lost 1 base and 4 bases, in that order; junction bases with no gene match: 2. Germline CDR1 KGHSH, CDR2 LQKENI. The CDR3 consists of 14 residues. Use of 60 Vbeta and 13 Jbeta primers characterized the PCR. TCRdb's copy holds only in-frame clones and misses some; the assay was immunoSEQ multiplex PCR. Of about 120,000 clones in the sample, about 73% were seen once. The sample consisted of PBMCs. The rearrangement joins TRBV18 to TRBJ2-5, with 8 bases fitting TRBD2. The sequence was collected from a middle-aged woman in good health and CMV-seronegative. This CDR3 reads CASSPRLAGETQYF. The CDR3 DNA reads TGTGCCAGCTCACCACGGCTAGCGGGAGAGACCCAGTACTTC.